The next 10 T cell receptor beta chains were all read from a single sample in a study of T cell responses to AZD1222 COVID-19 vaccine. Repertoires were generated with immunoSEQ multiplex PCR, while TCRdb's copy carries only in-frame clones and drops some. This sample has about 96,000 clones, with under 90% found just once. Sample: peripheral blood, taken on day 0 of AZD1222 vaccination. The receptors derive from an adult in good health.

This clone occurred a few times. The V call is TRBV24-1, the J call TRBJ1-2, with 8 bases lining up with TRBD1. Germline V gives CDR1 KGHDR, CDR2 SFDVKD. The CDR3 is 14 amino acids. Losses at the gene ends were 9 bases for V and 4 bases for J; bases not matched to a gene: 9. CDR3 DNA sequence: TGTGCCACCGGGGGGACAGGTGATTTCTATGGCTACACCTTC. Translated, it gives CATGGTGDFYGYTF.

The rearrangement uses TRBV6-2 or TRBV6-3 and TRBJ2-7, with 7 nucleotides matching TRBD1. CDR1 and CDR2 (germline): MNHEY, SVGEGT. After removal of 0 bases from V and 0 bases from J, the junction contained 5 bases not matched to a gene. The CDR3 loop spans 16 amino acids. DNA of the CDR3: TGTGCCAGCAGTTACTCGAGACAGGGCCTCTCCTACGAGCAGTACTTC. It translates to CASSYSRQGLSYEQYF.

The genes are TRBV2 and TRBJ1-2; D is ambiguous. This CDR3 comprises 14 residues. The V and J ends lost 0 bases and 4 bases respectively, with 9 bases between them. Per the germline V gene, CDR1 is SNHLY and CDR2 is FYNNEI. CDR3 protein: CASSEAPRIYGYTF. CDR3 nucleotide sequence: TGTGCCAGCAGTGAAGCCCCTCGGATCTATGGCTACACCTTC.

The CDR3 DNA sequence: TGTGCCACCAGCAGAGGCCTGGGCTTGGCCCAGTACTTC. Its protein is CATSRGLGLAQYF. V is TRBV15 and J is TRBJ2-5; D gene unclear. Between the trimmed V and J ends, which lost 1 base and 9 bases, there was a span of 12 bases. CDR3 length equals 13 residues. In germline, CDR1 is LNHNV, CDR2 YYDKDF (reference sequence). Full variable domain (missing parts from reference TRBV15 and TRBJ2-5): DAMVIQNPRYQVTQFGKPVTLSCSQTLNHNVMYWYQQKSSQAPKLLFHYYDKDFNNEADTPDNFQSRRPNTSFCFLDIRSPGLGDTAMYLCATSRGLGLAQYFGPGTRLLVL.

The chain carries TRBV6-2 or TRBV6-3 and TRBJ2-3; D gene ambiguous. This CDR3 region has 14 residues. Germline CDR1 reads MNHEY; CDR2 reads SVGEGT. Deletions cut 2 bases from V and 2 bases from J, with 8 bases between. The CDR3 reads CASSYGEYTDTQYF. DNA of the CDR3: TGTGCCAGCAGTTACGGCGAGTACACAGATACGCAGTATTTT.

This chain joins TRBV6-5 and TRBJ2-5; TRBD2 might be the D (6 bases). The germline V gene has CDR1 MNHEY and CDR2 SVGAGI. The ends were cut back, 2 bases at V and 5 bases at J, with 9 bases in the middle. There are 13 residues in the CDR3. For the CDR3, the DNA is TGTGCCAGCAGTTACCGCGGGGAGGAGACCCAGTACTTC. Residues: CASSYRGEETQYF.

In DNA, the CDR3 is TGTGCCAGCTCACCGCGGAAAGACAGGGTCAACTATGGCTACACCTTC. It specifies CASSPRKDRVNYGYTF. The chain employs TRBV18 and TRBJ1-2; 7 bases line up with TRBD1. J lost 2 bases, V lost 3 bases, and 9 bases had no gene match. The V gene's germline CDR1 is KGHSH and CDR2 LQKENI. CDR3 length: 16 amino acids.

The chain recombines TRBV11-3 with TRBJ1-1, with a tentative D call TRBD1 (5 bases). Germline V lookup: CDR1 SGHNT, CDR2 YENEEA. V dropped 4 bases and J dropped 12 bases, with 15 bases sitting between them. This CDR3 is built from 12 residues. The CDR3 sequence is CASSSDEGIPFF. The CDR3 nucleotides are TGTGCCAGCAGCTCCGACGAGGGGATCCCTTTCTTT.

The CDR3 DNA follows: TGTGCCAGTAGTGAGGGCCACCCTAATGAAAAACTGTTTTTT. Its translation is CASSEGHPNEKLFF. The J gene is TRBJ1-4, the V gene TRBV27; D call uncertain. CDR3 size: 14 residues. Germline V gene sequence: CDR1 MNHEY, CDR2 SMNVEV (reference sequence). The V gene lost 9 bases and the J gene lost 3 bases, with 14 bases spanning the gap. Combining the CDR3 with reference TRBV27 and TRBJ1-4 gives the whole variable domain EAQVTQNPRYLITVTGKKLTVTCSQNMNHEYMSWYRQDPGLGLRQIYYSMNVEVTDKGDVPEGYKVSRKEKRNFPLILESPSPNQTSLYFCASSEGHPNEKLFFGSGTQLSVL.

The rearrangement uses TRBV15 and TRBJ2-7; TRBD1 is a possible D gene (5 bases). The CDR3 sequence is 14 residues long. Germline CDR1 LNHNV, CDR2 YYDKDF (reference sequence). V was pared by 8 bases and J by 4 bases, with 18 bases between. CDR3 nucleotide sequence: TGTGCCACCTCCGTTTCTAGGGGTCGTTACGAGCAGTACTTC. This gives the protein CATSVSRGRYEQYF.